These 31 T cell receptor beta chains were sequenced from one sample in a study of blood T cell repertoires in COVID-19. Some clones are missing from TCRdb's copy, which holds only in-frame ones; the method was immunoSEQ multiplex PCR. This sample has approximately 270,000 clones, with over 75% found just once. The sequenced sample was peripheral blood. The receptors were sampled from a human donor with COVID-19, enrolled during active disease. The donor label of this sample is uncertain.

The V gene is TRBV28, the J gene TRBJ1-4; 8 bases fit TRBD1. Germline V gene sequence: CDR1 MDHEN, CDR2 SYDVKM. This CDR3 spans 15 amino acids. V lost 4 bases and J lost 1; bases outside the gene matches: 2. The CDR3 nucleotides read TGTGCCAGCAGTTCCGACAGGGGAACTAATGAAAAACTGTTTTTT. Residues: CASSSDRGTNEKLFF.

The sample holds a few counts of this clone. The DNA of the CDR3 is TGTGCCAGCAGCTTAGCACAGGGTACCTATGGCTACACCTTC. Its translation is CASSLAQGTYGYTF. The rearrangement uses TRBV7-2 and TRBJ1-2, with D possibly matching TRBD1 (6 bases). Per germline, CDR1 SGHTA and CDR2 FQGNSA. This CDR3 comprises 14 residues. V lost 0 bases and J lost 4, with 9 bases in between.

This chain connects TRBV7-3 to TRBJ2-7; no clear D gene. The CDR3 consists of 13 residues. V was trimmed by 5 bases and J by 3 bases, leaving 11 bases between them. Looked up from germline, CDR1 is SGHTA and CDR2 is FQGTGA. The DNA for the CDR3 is TGTGCCAGCAGCCCCCGTACGGGCTACGAGCAGTACTTC. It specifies CASSPRTGYEQYF.

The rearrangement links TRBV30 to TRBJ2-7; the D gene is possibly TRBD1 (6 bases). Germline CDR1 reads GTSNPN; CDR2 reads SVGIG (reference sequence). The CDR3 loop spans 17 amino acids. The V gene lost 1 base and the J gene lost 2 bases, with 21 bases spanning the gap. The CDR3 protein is CAWSGPSPERTAYEQYF. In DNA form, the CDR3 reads TGTGCCTGGAGTGGCCCCTCCCCGGAACGGACAGCCTACGAGCAGTACTTC.

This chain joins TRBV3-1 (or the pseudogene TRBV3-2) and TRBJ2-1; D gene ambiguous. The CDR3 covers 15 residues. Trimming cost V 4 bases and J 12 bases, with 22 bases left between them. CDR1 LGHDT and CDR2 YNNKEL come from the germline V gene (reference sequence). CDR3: CASSLSGPSDVGQFF. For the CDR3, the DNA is TGTGCCAGCAGCCTGTCCGGTCCGTCCGATGTTGGGCAGTTCTTC.

The CDR3 reads CASTKQGLGVNIQYF. The CDR3 nucleotides are TGTGCCAGCACAAAGCAGGGGCTAGGCGTAAACATTCAGTACTTC. This chain uses TRBV27 with TRBJ2-4, with D possibly TRBD1 on 6 matching bases. The germline CDR1 and CDR2 sequences are MNHEY and SMNVEV (reference sequence). The V end lost 7 bases, the J end lost 6 bases, and 19 bases lay between the germline ends. The CDR3 is 15 residues long.

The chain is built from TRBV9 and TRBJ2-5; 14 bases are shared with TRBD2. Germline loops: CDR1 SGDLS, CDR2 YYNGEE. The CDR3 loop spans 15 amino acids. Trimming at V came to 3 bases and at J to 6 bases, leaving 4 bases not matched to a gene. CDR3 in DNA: TGTGCCAGCAGCGAGGGACTAGCGGGAGTTAAGACCCAGTACTTC. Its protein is CASSEGLAGVKTQYF. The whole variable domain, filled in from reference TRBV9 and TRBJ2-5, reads DSGVTQTPKHLITATGQRVTLRCSPRSGDLSVYWYQQSLDQGLQFLIQYYNGEERAKGNILERFSAQQFPDLHSELNLSSLELGDSALYFCASSEGLAGVKTQYFGPGTRLLVL.

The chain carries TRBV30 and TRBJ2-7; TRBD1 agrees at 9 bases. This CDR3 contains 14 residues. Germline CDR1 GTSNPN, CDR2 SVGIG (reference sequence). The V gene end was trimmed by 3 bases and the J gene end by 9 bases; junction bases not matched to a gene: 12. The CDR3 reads CAWRGGQGPGAQYF. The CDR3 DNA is TGTGCCTGGAGGGGAGGACAGGGGCCCGGAGCGCAGTACTTC. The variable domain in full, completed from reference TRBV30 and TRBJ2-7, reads SQTIHQWPATLVQPVGSPLSLECTVEGTSNPNLYWYRQAAGRGLQLLFYSVGIGQISSEVPQNLSASRPQDRQFILSSKKLLLSDSGFYLCAWRGGQGPGAQYFGPGTRLTVT.

The CDR3: CATSRGDRGMNTEAFF. CDR3 sequence (DNA): TGTGCCACCAGCAGAGGGGACAGGGGGATGAACACTGAAGCTTTCTTT. J is TRBJ1-1 and V is TRBV15; TRBD1 agrees at 11 bases. J gave up 0 bases and V 1 base, and 1 base lay outside the gene matches. The germline V gene encodes CDR1 LNHNV and CDR2 YYDKDF (reference sequence). This CDR3 has 16 residues.

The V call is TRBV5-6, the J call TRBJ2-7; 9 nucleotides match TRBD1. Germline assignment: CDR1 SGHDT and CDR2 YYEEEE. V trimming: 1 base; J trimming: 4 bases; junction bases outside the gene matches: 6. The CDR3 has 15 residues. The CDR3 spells CASSLMGTGQYEQYF. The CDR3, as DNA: TGTGCCAGCAGCTTGATGGGGACAGGGCAGTACGAGCAGTACTTC. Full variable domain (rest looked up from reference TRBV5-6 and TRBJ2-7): DAGVTQSPTHLIKTRGQQVTLRCSPKSGHDTVSWYQQALGQGPQFIFQYYEEEERQRGNFPDRFSGHQFPNYSSELNVNALLLGDSALYLCASSLMGTGQYEQYFGPGTRLTVT.

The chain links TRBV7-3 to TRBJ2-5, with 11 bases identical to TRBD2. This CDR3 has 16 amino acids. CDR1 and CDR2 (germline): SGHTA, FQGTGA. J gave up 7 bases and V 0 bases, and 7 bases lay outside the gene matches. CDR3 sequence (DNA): TGTGCCAGCAGCTTAACAGGGACTAGCGGTCTAGGGACCCAGTACTTC. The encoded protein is CASSLTGTSGLGTQYF.

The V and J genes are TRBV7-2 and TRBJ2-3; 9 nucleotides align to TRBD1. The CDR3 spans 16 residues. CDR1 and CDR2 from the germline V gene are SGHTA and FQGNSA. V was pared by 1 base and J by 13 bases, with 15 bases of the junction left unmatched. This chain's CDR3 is CASSLGTGVSGLRKYF. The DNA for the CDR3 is TGTGCCAGCAGCTTAGGGACAGGGGTATCGGGTTTACGCAAGTATTTT.

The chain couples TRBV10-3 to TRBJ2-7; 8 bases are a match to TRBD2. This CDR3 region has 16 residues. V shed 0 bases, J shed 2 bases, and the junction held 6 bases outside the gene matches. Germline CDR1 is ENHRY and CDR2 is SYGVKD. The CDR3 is CAISESRLAGTYEQYF. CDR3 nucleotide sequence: TGTGCCATCAGTGAGTCTCGGCTAGCGGGTACCTACGAGCAGTACTTC.

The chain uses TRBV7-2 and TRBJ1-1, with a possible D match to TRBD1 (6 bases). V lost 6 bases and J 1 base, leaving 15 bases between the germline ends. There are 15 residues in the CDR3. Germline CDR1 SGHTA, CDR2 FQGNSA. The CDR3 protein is CASRKSGQTNTEAFF. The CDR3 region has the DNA TGTGCCAGCAGGAAAAGTGGACAGACGAACACTGAAGCTTTCTTT.

DNA for the CDR3: TGTGCCAGCAGCCCTAGACTAGCAGCAGAGACCCAGTACTTC. It codes for CASSPRLAAETQYF. The chain recombines TRBV5-5 with TRBJ2-5; TRBD2 matches 7 bases. This CDR3 spans 14 amino acids. Germline-derived CDR1 and CDR2 are SGHKS and YYEKEE (reference sequence). The J segment lost 4 bases and the V segment lost 4 bases, leaving 7 bases of the junction unmatched.

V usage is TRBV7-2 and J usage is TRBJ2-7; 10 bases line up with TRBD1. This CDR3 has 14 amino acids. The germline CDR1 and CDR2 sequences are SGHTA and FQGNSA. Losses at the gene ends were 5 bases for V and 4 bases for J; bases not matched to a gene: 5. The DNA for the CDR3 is TGTGCCAGCAGCCCGACAGGGGGCGCGTACGAGCAGTACTTC. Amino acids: CASSPTGGAYEQYF.

CDR3 DNA: TGCGCCAGCAGCCACTTAGGACAGCGCACAGATACGCAGTATTTT. Amino acid sequence: CASSHLGQRTDTQYF. J is TRBJ2-3 and V is TRBV4-1; possibly TRBD1 for D (6 bases). Germline V gives CDR1 MGHRA, CDR2 YSYEKL. This CDR3 spans 15 amino acids. Deletions cut 3 bases from V and 1 base from J, with 11 bases between.

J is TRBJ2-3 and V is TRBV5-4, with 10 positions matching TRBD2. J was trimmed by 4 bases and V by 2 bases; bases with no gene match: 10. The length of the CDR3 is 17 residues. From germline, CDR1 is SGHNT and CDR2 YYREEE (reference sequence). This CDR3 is CASSFRASGGRSDTQYF. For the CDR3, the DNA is TGTGCCAGCAGCTTTCGCGCTAGCGGGGGCCGTTCAGATACGCAGTATTTT.

CDR3 protein: CASSLSGTGGVYTGELFF. As DNA, the CDR3 is TGTGCCAGCAGTTTAAGCGGGACAGGGGGCGTCTACACCGGGGAGCTGTTTTTT. This chain links TRBV28 with TRBJ2-2, with 12 bases fitting TRBD1. V shed 2 bases, J shed 3 bases, and the junction held 7 bases outside the gene matches. The germline gives CDR1 MDHEN, CDR2 SYDVKM. The CDR3 has 18 residues.

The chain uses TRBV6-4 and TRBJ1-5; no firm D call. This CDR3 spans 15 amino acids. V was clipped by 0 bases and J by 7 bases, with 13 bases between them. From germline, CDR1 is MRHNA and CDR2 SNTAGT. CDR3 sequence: CASSDSKSRRQPQHF. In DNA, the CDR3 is TGTGCCAGCAGTGACTCGAAATCTAGAAGACAGCCCCAGCATTTT.

The CDR3 DNA reads as TGTGCCACCAGTGATCCGGGGACTAGCGGGAACAAAAATGAGCAGTTCTTC. It specifies CATSDPGTSGNKNEQFF. The rearrangement uses TRBV24-1 and TRBJ2-1, with 13 bases that match TRBD2. The CDR3 is 17 amino acids. Germline values: CDR1 KGHDR, CDR2 SFDVKD. J lost 7 bases, V lost 3 bases, and 8 bases had no gene match.

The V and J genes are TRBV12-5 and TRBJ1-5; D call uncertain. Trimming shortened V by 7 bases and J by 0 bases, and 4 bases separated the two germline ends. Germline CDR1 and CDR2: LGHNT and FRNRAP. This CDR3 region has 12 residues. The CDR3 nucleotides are TGTGCTAGTGCGAGTAGCAATCAGCCCCAGCATTTT. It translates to CASASSNQPQHF.

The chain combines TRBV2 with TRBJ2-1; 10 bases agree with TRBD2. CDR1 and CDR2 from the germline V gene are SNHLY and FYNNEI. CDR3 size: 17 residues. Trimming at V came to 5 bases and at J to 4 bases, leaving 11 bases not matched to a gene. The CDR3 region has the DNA TGTGCCAGCAGTCGATCGCGGACTAGCGGAGATTACAATGAGCAGTTCTTC. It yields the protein CASSRSRTSGDYNEQFF. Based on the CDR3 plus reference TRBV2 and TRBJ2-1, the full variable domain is EPEVTQTPSHQVTQMGQEVILRCVPISNHLYFYWYRQILGQKVEFLVSFYNNEISEKSEIFDDQFSVERPDGSNFTLKIRSTKLEDSAMYFCASSRSRTSGDYNEQFFGPGTRLTVL.

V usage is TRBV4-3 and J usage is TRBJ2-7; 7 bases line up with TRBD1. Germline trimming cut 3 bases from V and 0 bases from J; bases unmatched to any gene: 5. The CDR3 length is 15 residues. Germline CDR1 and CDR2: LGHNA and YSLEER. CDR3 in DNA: TGCGCCAGCAGCCAGAGGGACAGAGACTCCTACGAGCAGTACTTC. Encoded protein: CASSQRDRDSYEQYF.

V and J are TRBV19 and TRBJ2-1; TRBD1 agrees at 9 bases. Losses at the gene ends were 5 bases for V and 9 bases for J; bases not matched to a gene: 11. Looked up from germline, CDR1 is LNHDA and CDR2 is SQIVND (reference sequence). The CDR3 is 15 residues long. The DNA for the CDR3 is TGTGCCAGTAGTCCGGGACAGGGAGGATTGCCTGAGCAGTTCTTC. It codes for CASSPGQGGLPEQFF.

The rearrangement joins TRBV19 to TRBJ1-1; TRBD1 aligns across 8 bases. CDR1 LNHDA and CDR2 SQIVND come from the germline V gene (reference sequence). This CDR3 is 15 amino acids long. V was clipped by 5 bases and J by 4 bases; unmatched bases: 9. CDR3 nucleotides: TGTGCCAGTAGTCCGGCTGAGGACAGGGCCACTGAAGCTTTCTTT. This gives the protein CASSPAEDRATEAFF.

The CDR3 nucleotides are TGTGCCAGCAGTTTAAGGGGTCAAGAACTGAACACTGAAGCTTTCTTT. Translation gives CASSLRGQELNTEAFF. The chain carries TRBV27 and TRBJ1-1; tentative D call: TRBD1 (5 bases). Germline loops: CDR1 MNHEY, CDR2 SMNVEV (reference sequence). The CDR3 extends over 16 amino acids. V was clipped by 2 bases and J by 0 bases, with 13 bases between them.

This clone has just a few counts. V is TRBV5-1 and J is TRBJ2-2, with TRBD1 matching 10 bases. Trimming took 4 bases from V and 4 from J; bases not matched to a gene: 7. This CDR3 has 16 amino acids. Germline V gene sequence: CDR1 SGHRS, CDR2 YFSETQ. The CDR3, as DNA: TGCGCCAGCAGCGGGGGGACAGGGGAAAGCACCGGGGAGCTGTTTTTT. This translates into CASSGGTGESTGELFF.

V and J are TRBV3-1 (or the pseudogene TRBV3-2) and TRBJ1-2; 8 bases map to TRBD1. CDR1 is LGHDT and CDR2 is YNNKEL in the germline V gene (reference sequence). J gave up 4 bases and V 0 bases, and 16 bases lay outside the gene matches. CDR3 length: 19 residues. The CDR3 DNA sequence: TGTGCCAGCAGCCAAGAAACTCGGACAGGGCCTCCGAGCGGCTATGGCTACACCTTC. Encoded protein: CASSQETRTGPPSGYGYTF.

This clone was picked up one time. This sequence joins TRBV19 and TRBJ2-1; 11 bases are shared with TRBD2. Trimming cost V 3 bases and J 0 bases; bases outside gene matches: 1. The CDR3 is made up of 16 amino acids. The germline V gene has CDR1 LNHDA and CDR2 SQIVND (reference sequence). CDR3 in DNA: TGTGCCAGTAGTATTACTAGCGGGAGCTCCTACAATGAGCAGTTCTTC. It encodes CASSITSGSSYNEQFF.

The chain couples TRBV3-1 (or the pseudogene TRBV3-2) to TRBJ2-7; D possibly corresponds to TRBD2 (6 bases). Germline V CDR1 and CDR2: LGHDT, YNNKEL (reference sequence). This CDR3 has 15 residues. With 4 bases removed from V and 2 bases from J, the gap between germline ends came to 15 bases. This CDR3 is CASSRWSGSPYEQYF. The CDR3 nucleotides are TGTGCCAGCAGCCGATGGAGCGGGTCTCCCTACGAGCAGTACTTC.